Shown below are 3 T cell receptor beta chains from a single sample sequenced in a study of T cells in women clearing cervical HPV infection. Here immunoSEQ multiplex PCR was the method, and the copy in TCRdb shows in-frame clones only, minus some. The data include roughly 22,000 clones; the top ten clones carry 12%. Sequencing used blood buffy coat. The receptors here all came from a woman aged 18 to 75 with a cervical HPV16 infection that either progressed to CIN3+ or cleared (not recorded which).

Comments on this clone: The read ends 3 residues shy of where the CDR3 ends; the end is completed using the germline J gene. The chain links TRBV20-1 to TRBJ2-1, with 9 positions matching TRBD2. V lost 5 bases to trimming and J lost 7 bases; unmatched junction nucleotides: 9. This CDR3 region has 14 residues. Germline CDR1 reads DFQATT; CDR2 reads SNEGSKA (reference sequence). The CDR3 loop is CSAYLAGNRNEQFF. The DNA read from the CDR3 is TGCAGTGCTTATCTAGCGGGAAACAGGAATGAG.

With regard to this clone: The CDR3 end is not reached by the read, which stops 3 residues before it; the germline J gene fills it in. This sequence joins TRBV19 and TRBJ1-2; TRBD1 aligns across 9 bases. Germline CDR1 and CDR2: LNHDA and SQIVND (reference sequence). This CDR3 region has 14 residues. The sequenced part of the CDR3 DNA is TGTGCCAGTATGCCGGGACAGGGCTTGGAGGAC. Encoded protein: CASMPGQGLED. The full CDR3 protein is CASMPGQGLEDYTF.

Comment on this clone: A read error may produce the germline difference seen at one junction end. Coverage ceases 3 residues before the CDR3 finishes, and the germline J gene fills in the end. This chain joins TRBV4-2 and TRBJ2-7, with 7 bases matching TRBD2. Germline-derived CDR1 and CDR2 are LGHNA and YNFKEQ. This CDR3 region has 16 residues. The sequenced CDR3 bases are TGCGCCAGCAGCCAAGATCCCCCCCCGGGGGGCTACGAG. It is translated as CASSQDPPPGGYE. The entire CDR3 protein is CASSQDPPPGGYEQYF.